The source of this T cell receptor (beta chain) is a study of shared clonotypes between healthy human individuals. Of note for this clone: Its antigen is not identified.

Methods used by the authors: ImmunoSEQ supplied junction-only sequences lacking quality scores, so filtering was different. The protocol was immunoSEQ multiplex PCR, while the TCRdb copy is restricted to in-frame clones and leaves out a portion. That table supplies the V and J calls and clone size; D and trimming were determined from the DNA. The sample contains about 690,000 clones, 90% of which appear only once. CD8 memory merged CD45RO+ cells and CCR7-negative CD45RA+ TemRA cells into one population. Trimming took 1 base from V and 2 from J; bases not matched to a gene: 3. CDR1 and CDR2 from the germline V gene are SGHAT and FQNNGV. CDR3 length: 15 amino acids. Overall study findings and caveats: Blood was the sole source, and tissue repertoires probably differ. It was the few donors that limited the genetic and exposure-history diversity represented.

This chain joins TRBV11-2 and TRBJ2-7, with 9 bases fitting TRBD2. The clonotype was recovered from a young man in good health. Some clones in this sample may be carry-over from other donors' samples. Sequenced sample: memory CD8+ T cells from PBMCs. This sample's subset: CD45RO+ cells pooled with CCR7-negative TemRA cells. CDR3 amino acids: CASSLGTSEAYEQYF. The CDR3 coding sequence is TGTGCCAGCAGCTTAGGGACTAGCGAAGCCTACGAGCAGTACTTC.